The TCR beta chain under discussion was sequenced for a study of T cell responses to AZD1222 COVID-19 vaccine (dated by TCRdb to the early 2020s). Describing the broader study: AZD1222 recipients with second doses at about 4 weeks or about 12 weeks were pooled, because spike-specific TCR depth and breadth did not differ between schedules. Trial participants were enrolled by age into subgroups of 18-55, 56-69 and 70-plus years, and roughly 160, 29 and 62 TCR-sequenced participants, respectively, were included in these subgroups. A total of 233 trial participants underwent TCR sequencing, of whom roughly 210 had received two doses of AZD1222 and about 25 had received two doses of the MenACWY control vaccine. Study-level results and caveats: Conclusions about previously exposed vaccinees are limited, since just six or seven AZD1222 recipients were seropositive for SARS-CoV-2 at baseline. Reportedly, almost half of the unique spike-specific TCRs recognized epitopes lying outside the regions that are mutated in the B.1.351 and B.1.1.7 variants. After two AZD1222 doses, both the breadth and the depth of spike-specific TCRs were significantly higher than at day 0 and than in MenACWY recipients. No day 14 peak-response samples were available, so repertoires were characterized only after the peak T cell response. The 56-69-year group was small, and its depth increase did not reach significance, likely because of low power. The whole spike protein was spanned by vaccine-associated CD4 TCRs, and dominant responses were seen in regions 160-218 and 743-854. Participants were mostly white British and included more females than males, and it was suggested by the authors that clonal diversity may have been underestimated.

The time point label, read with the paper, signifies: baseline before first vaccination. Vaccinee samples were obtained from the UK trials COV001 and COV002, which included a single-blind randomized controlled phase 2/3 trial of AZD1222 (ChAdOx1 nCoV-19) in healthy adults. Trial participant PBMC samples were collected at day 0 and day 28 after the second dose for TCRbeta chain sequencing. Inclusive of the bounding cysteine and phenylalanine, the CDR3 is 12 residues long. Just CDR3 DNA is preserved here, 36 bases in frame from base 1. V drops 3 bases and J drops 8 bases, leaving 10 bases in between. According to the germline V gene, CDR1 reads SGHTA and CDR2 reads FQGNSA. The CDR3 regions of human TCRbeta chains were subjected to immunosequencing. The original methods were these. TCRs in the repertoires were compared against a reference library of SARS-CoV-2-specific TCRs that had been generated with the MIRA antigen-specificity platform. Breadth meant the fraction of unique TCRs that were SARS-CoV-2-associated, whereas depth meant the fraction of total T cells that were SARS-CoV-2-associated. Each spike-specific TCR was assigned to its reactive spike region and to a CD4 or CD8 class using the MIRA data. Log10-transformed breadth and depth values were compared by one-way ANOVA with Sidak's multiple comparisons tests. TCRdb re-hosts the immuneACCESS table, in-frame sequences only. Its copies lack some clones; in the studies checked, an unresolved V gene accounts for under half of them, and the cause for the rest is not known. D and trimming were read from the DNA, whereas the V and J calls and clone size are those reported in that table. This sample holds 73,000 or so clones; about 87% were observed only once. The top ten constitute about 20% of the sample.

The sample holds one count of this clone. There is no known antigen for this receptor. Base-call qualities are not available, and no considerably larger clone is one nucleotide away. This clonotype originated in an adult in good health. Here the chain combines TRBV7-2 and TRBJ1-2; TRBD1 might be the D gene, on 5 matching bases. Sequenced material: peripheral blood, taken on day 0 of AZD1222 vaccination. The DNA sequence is TGTGCCAGCAGCTTTTCAGGGTTCGGCTACACCTTC. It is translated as CASSFSGFGYTF.